The 12 T cell receptor beta chains below come from one sample, sequenced in a study of blood T cells in healthy people across ages. Through a sample-barcoded 5' primer and a J-beta primer mix, a second PCR was run for roughly 7 to 12 cycles. MiXCR was run by TCRdb on the 5' RACE reads, yielding one entry per CDR3 protein. The profile shows about 720,000 distinct CDR3 sequences, around a fifth of them singletons. The sequencing sample was made of blood. These TCRs come from a man between 65 and 80 years old in good health.

This chain connects TRBV7-2 to TRBJ1-5, with 9 bases that match TRBD1. J gave up 7 bases and V 1 base, and 5 bases lay outside the gene matches. Germline V lookup: CDR1 SGHTA, CDR2 FQGNSA. The CDR3 is 15 amino acids. CDR3 DNA sequence: TGTGCCAGCAGCTTAGTCGGGACAGGGTTACAGCCCCAGCATTTT. It codes for CASSLVGTGLQPQHF.

The rearrangement uses TRBV5-1 and TRBJ2-1; 11 bases map to TRBD2. Losses at the gene ends were 1 base for V and 8 bases for J; bases not matched to a gene: 5. This CDR3 spans 15 amino acids. Per germline, CDR1 SGHRS and CDR2 YFSETQ. CDR3 sequence reads: CASSLLVSGGDEQFF. The CDR3 DNA sequence: TGCGCCAGCAGCTTGTTGGTTAGCGGGGGGGATGAGCAGTTCTTC.

This clonotype has just a few counts. The chain recombines TRBV18 with TRBJ1-4; D is unresolved. Germline values: CDR1 KGHSH, CDR2 LQKENI. The ends were cut back, 1 base at V and 6 bases at J, with 12 bases in the middle. The CDR3 spans 15 residues. In DNA, the CDR3 is TGTGCCAGCTCACCACAATCAGGCTCCGATGAAAAACTGTTTTTT. Residues: CASSPQSGSDEKLFF.

This clonotype was picked up a small number of times. The chain combines TRBV6-6 with TRBJ2-5; perhaps TRBD1 as D (6 bases). Germline V gene sequence: CDR1 MNHNY, CDR2 SVGAGI (reference sequence). This CDR3 region has 15 residues. Trimming cost V 3 bases and J 4 bases, with 15 bases left between them. Here the CDR3 reads CASSYKGQWGETQYF. The CDR3 nucleotides are TGTGCCAGCAGTTATAAAGGACAGTGGGGAGAGACCCAGTACTTC.

There are a few counts of this clonotype. The rearrangement uses TRBV20-1 and TRBJ2-3, with D perhaps assigned TRBD1 or TRBD2 (6 bases each). This CDR3 comprises 15 residues. Germline V lookup: CDR1 DFQATT, CDR2 SNEGSKA (reference sequence). V lost 3 bases and J lost 3, with 16 bases in between. The CDR3 is CSASLRGQSTDTQYF. As DNA, the CDR3 is TGCAGTGCTAGCTTGCGGGGACAATCTACAGATACGCAGTATTTT.

This clonotype has only a few counts. V usage is TRBV20-1 and J usage is TRBJ1-6; tentative D call: TRBD1 (6 bases). V was cut by 0 bases and J by 8 bases, with 14 bases left in between. From germline, CDR1 is DFQATT and CDR2 SNEGSKA (reference sequence). The CDR3 loop spans 15 amino acids. This CDR3 is CSARDFRRGDSPLHF. The CDR3 nucleotides are TGCAGTGCTAGAGATTTCAGAAGGGGGGATTCACCCCTCCACTTT.

This clonotype has only a few counts. It may be a read error: a sequence one base away is much more abundant. This sequence joins TRBV7-9 and TRBJ1-1; weak D call: TRBD1 (6 bases). Per germline, CDR1 SEHNR and CDR2 FQNEAQ (reference sequence). The CDR3 covers 14 residues. The CDR3 is CASSLTGSVTVAFF. In DNA, the CDR3 is TGTGCCAGCAGCTTAACAGGGTCGGTCACTGTAGCTTTCTTT.

This clonotype appeared a few times. The gene calls are TRBV18 and TRBJ2-1; 7 positions agree with TRBD1. The CDR3 is 16 residues long. Germline CDR1 and CDR2: KGHSH and LQKENI. With V trimmed by 4 bases and J by 7 bases, 13 bases remained unmatched. DNA for the CDR3: TGTGCCAGCTCACGGGTTATGACAGGGTCGTCGAATGAGCAGTTCTTC. This gives the protein CASSRVMTGSSNEQFF. Based on the CDR3 plus reference TRBV18 and TRBJ2-1, the full variable domain is NAGVMQNPRHLVRRRGQEARLRCSPMKGHSHVYWYRQLPEEGLKFMVYLQKENIIDESGMPKERFSAEFPKEGPSILRIQQVVRGDSAAYFCASSRVMTGSSNEQFFGPGTRLTVL.

This clonotype was picked up many times. This rearrangement joins TRBV7-2 to TRBJ2-7; 9 nucleotides agree with TRBD2. CDR1 and CDR2 (germline): SGHTA, FQGNSA. The CDR3 contains 15 residues. Germline trimming cut 1 base from V and 0 bases from J; bases unmatched to any gene: 1. The CDR3: CASSLGSGSSYEQYV. The CDR3 DNA reads as TGTGCCAGCAGCTTAGGTAGCGGGAGCTCCTACGAGCAGTACGTC.

This clonotype was observed a handful of times. The chain has TRBV6-2 or TRBV6-3 and TRBJ1-1; D gene uncertain. Germline V gives CDR1 MNHEY, CDR2 SVGEGT. The germline V and J ends were trimmed by 4 bases and 2 bases, with 14 bases remaining between them. This CDR3 contains 15 residues. The CDR3 DNA reads as TGTGCCAGCAGTTTGACTTCATTGGGTAACACTGAAGCTTTCTTT. Protein: CASSLTSLGNTEAFF.

The sample holds a few counts of this clonotype. The chain is built from TRBV11-2 and TRBJ2-1, with TRBD2 matching over 11 bases. The closer fit of TRBJ2-5 to the DNA end suggests the J call may be wrong. The CDR3 contains 16 residues. Germline CDR1 SGHAT, CDR2 FQNNGV. CDR3 nucleotide sequence: TGTGCCAGCAGCTTCCGTAGCGGGAGGGCCGGAGAGACCCAGTACTTC. It is translated as CASSFRSGRAGETQYF.

The chain uses TRBV7-8 and TRBJ2-1; 8 bases match TRBD2. This CDR3 spans 15 amino acids. V trimming: 5 bases; J trimming: 4 bases; junction bases outside the gene matches: 7. The germline gives CDR1 SGHVS, CDR2 FQNEAQ. This CDR3 is CASSEVAGSYNEQFF. CDR3 nucleotide sequence: TGTGCCAGCAGCGAGGTAGCGGGATCATACAATGAGCAGTTCTTC.